A single T cell receptor beta chain is shown here with its context. This record comes from a study of blood T cell repertoires in COVID-19. The V and J ends lost 4 bases and 1 base, in that order; junction bases with no gene match: 8. The CDR3 extends over 16 amino acids. CDR1 and CDR2 from the germline V gene are SQVTM and ANQGSEA. This table comes from immunoSEQ multiplex PCR, and its TCRdb copy is limited to in-frame clones, with some not included. This sample has around 250,000 clones, with about four fifths found just once. The chain uses TRBV29-1 and TRBJ2-1; 9 bases map to TRBD1. The sequencing sample was made of peripheral blood. The source is a woman between 18 and 29 years old with acute or convalescent COVID-19. The DNA for the CDR3 is TGCAGCGTTGTGGGGACAGGGTGGTTATCCTACAATGAGCAGTTCTTC. It specifies CSVVGTGWLSYNEQFF.